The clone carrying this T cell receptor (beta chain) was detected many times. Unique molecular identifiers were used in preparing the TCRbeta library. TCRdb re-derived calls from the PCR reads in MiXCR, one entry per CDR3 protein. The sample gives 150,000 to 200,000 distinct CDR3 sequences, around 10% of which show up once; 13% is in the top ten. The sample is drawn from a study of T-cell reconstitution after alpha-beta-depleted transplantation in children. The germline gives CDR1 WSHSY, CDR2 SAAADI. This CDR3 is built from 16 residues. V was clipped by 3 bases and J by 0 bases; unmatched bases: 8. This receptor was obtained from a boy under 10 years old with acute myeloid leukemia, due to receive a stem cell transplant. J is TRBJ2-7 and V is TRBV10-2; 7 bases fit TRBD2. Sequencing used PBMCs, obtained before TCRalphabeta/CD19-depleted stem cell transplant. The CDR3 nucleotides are TGCGCCAGCAGTGAAGAAGGCGGGAGCAGCTCCTACGAGCAGTACTTC. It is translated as CASSEEGGSSSYEQYF.